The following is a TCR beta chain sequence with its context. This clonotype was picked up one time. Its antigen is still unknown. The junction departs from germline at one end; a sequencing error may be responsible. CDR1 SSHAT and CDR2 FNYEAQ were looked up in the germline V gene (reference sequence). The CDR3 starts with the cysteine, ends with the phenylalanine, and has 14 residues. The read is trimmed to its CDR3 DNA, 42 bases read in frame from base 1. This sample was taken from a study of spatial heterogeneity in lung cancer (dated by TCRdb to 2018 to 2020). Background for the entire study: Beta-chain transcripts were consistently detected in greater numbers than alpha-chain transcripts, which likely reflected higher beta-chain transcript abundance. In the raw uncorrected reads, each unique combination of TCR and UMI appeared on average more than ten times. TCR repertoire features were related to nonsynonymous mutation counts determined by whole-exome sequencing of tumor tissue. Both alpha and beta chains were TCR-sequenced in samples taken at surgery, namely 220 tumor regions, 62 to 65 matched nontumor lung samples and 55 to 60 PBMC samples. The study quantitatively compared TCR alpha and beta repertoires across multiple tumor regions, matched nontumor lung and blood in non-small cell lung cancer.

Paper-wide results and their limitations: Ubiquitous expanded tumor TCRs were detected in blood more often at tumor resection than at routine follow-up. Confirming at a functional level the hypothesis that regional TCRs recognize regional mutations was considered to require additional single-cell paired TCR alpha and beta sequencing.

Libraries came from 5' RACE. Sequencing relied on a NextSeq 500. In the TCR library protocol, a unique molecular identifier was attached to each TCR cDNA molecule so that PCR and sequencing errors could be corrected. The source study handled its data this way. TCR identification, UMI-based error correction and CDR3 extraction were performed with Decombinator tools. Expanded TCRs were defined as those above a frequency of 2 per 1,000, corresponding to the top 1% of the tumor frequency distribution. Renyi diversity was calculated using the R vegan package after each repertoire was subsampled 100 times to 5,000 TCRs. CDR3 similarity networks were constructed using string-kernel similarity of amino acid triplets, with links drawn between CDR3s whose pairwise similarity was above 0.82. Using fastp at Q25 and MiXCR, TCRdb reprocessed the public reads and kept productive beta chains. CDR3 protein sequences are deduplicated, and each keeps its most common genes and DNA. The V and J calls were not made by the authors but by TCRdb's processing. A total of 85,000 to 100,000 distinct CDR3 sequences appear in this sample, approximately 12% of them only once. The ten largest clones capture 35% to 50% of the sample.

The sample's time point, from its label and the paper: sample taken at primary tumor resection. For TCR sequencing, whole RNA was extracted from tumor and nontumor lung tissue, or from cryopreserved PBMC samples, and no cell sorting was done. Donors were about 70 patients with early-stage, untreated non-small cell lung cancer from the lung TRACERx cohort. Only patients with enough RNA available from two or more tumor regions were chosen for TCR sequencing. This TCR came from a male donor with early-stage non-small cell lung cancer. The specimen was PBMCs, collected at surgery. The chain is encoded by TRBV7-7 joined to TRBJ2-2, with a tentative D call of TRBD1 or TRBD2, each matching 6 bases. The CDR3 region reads CASSSQGGDGELFF. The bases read TGTGCTAGCAGCTCACAGGGAGGAGACGGGGAGCTGTTTTTT.